This T cell receptor beta chain stems from a study of blood T cell repertoires in COVID-19. Participants spanned ages roughly 18 to 95 years and resided in roughly 26 US areas. Cohort 3 recovered donors had two negative PCRs, clearance, or symptom resolution. Only one count was recorded for this clone. Trimming took 4 bases from V and 5 from J, leaving 5 bases between them. Germline CDR1 reads MNHEY; CDR2 reads SVGAGI. This CDR3 spans 11 amino acids. Authors' data handling: Estimated nucleated cell counts came from reference gene primer amplification. Here immunoSEQ multiplex PCR was the method, and the copy in TCRdb shows in-frame clones only, minus some. That table furnishes V, J and clone size, whereas the DNA furnished D and trimming. The sample yields fewer than 350,000 clones, around 85% seen once.

The rearrangement joins TRBV6-5 to TRBJ2-5; the D is unclear. The receptor was derived from a man aged 25-45 years who had recovered from COVID-19. The sequencing input was PBMCs or T cells enriched from blood (not recorded which). Written as DNA, the CDR3 is TGTGCCAGCAGTTCAGTGGAGACCCAGTACTTC. Its translation: CASSSVETQYF.